This TCR beta chain was obtained from a study of STAT5B mutations in CD4+ large granular lymphocyte leukemia. Buffy coats from healthy blood donors served as controls. Study-level findings and limits: Compared with healthy controls (2/35), patient top clones favored TRBV06 (8/27). No patients shared main leukemic clonotypes, though around 25% appeared at low frequency elsewhere.

The CDR3 extends over 13 amino acids. Germline-derived CDR1 and CDR2 are MNHNS and SASEGT. Details on this clone: The antigen is undetermined. At one of its ends the junction is not consistent with the germline gene, which may arise from a read error.

This was a survey-level run. The protocol was immunoSEQ multiplex PCR, while the TCRdb copy is restricted to in-frame clones and leaves out a portion. The data show 25,000 to 30,000 clones, with about three quarters seen just once and 1.1% held by the top ten. The chain carries TRBV6-1 and TRBJ1-5; possibly TRBD1 for D (5 bases). The TCR originated in a human donor in good health. Sequencing input: CD4+ T cells from blood buffy coats. CDR3 sequence: CAISAGDHQPQHF. The CDR3 bases are TGTGCCATCAGTGCGGGGGACCATCAGCCCCAGCATTTT.